The 29 T cell receptor beta chains presented below share a single source sample, sequenced in a study of T cell responses to AZD1222 COVID-19 vaccine. Sequencing used immunoSEQ multiplex PCR; TCRdb keeps in-frame clones, though not all of them. The sample yields 150,000 or so clones, less than 95% seen once. Sample: peripheral blood, taken on day 0 of AZD1222 vaccination. The receptors derive from an adult in good health.

As DNA, the CDR3 is TGTGCCAGCAGTAGCGGGACAGGCTTGTTCGGTGAAGCTTTCTTT. Translation gives CASSSGTGLFGEAFF. The J gene is TRBJ1-1, the V gene TRBV6-6; 8 positions match TRBD1. Trimming removed 5 bases from V and 7 bases from J; junction bases left unmatched: 12. The CDR3 length is 15 residues. Germline assignment: CDR1 MNHNY and CDR2 SVGAGI (reference sequence).

This rearrangement joins TRBV27 to TRBJ1-2; the D gene is possibly TRBD1 (6 bases). Germline V CDR1 and CDR2: MNHEY, SMNVEV (reference sequence). The CDR3 length is 14 residues. The V gene lost 7 bases and the J gene lost 2 bases, with 14 bases spanning the gap. The DNA of the CDR3 is TGTGCCAGCAAAGTCAGAGGGGGGAACTATGGCTACACCTTC. It codes for CASKVRGGNYGYTF.

The CDR3 spells CASSFADHNQPQHF. Here the CDR3 DNA reads TGTGCCAGCAGCTTCGCAGACCACAATCAGCCCCAGCATTTT. The chain links TRBV7-9 to TRBJ1-5; no clear D. CDR3 length equals 14 residues. Trimming removed 3 bases from V and 3 bases from J, with 9 bases in between. CDR1 is SEHNR, CDR2 FQNEAQ, per germline (reference sequence).

This chain connects TRBV7-2 to TRBJ1-1, with D uncertain. The CDR3 is 14 amino acids. Looked up from germline, CDR1 is SGHTA and CDR2 is FQGNSA. V was cut by 5 bases and J by 4 bases, with 14 bases left in between. The CDR3 loop is CASSPRGDSTEAFF. The CDR3 nucleotides read TGTGCCAGCAGCCCCCGCGGGGATAGCACTGAAGCTTTCTTT.

J is TRBJ1-2 and V is TRBV10-3; possible D gene TRBD1, 6 bases. CDR1 is ENHRY, CDR2 SYGVKD, per germline. The V gene lost 6 bases and the J gene lost 5 bases, with 13 bases spanning the gap. The CDR3 sequence is 13 residues long. CDR3 protein: CAISRGREYGYTF. The CDR3 DNA follows: TGTGCCATCAGCAGGGGACGGGAGTATGGCTACACCTTC.

The V gene is TRBV13, the J gene TRBJ1-2; the D gene is possibly TRBD1 (5 bases). Germline V gene sequence: CDR1 PRHDT, CDR2 FYEKMQ (reference sequence). Trimming left V 2 bases short and J 6 bases short, with 7 bases between. The CDR3 consists of 12 residues. This CDR3 reads CASSLTGDGYTF. CDR3 nucleotides: TGTGCCAGCAGCTTAACAGGTGATGGCTACACCTTC.

The rearrangement joins TRBV7-2 to TRBJ1-5; D not certain. There are 11 residues in the CDR3. The V and J ends lost 8 bases and 3 bases respectively, with 5 bases between them. Germline CDR1 reads SGHTA; CDR2 reads FQGNSA. The CDR3 loop reads CASGLNQPQHF. The CDR3 bases are TGTGCCAGCGGGCTCAATCAGCCCCAGCATTTT.

This chain uses TRBV30 with TRBJ1-5; D might be TRBD1 (5 bases). This CDR3 is built from 13 residues. The V and J ends lost 0 bases and 4 bases respectively, with 7 bases between them. The germline CDR1 and CDR2 sequences are GTSNPN and SVGIG (reference sequence). CDR3 in amino acids: CAWSVRTNQPQHF. DNA for the CDR3: TGTGCCTGGAGTGTAAGGACAAATCAGCCCCAGCATTTT.

The chain couples TRBV4-3 to TRBJ2-1, with 11 bases aligning to TRBD1. The V and J ends lost 6 bases and 7 bases, in that order; junction bases with no gene match: 8. The CDR3 runs 15 residues. CDR1 is LGHNA, CDR2 YSLEER, per germline. The DNA for the CDR3 is TGCGCCAGCAGTAGTGGGACAGGGGGGGAAAATGAGCAGTTCTTC. Residues: CASSSGTGGENEQFF.

The genes are TRBV18 and TRBJ1-1; D not certain. Germline V gene sequence: CDR1 KGHSH, CDR2 LQKENI. The V end lost 3 bases, the J end lost 0 bases, and 26 bases lay between the germline ends. The CDR3 is made up of 20 amino acids. CDR3 protein: CASSPTTHSRVSEMNTEAFF. CDR3 nucleotide sequence: TGTGCCAGCTCACCCACCACGCACTCCCGGGTTTCTGAGATGAACACTGAAGCTTTCTTT. The full variable domain, its missing parts supplied by reference TRBV18 and TRBJ1-1, is NAGVMQNPRHLVRRRGQEARLRCSPMKGHSHVYWYRQLPEEGLKFMVYLQKENIIDESGMPKERFSAEFPKEGPSILRIQQVVRGDSAAYFCASSPTTHSRVSEMNTEAFFGQGTRLTVV.

The chain couples TRBV28 to TRBJ1-5; no clear D gene. There are 15 residues in the CDR3. The germline V and J ends were trimmed by 2 bases and 2 bases, with 10 bases remaining between them. Germline V gene data show CDR1 as MDHEN and CDR2 as SYDVKM. CDR3 DNA sequence: TGTGCCAGCAGTTTACCAACGACTGGCAATCAGCCCCAGCATTTT. It translates to CASSLPTTGNQPQHF.

This chain joins TRBV30 and TRBJ1-2; weak D call: TRBD1 (5 bases). V lost 1 base, J lost 8 bases, and 8 bases lay in between. Germline V gene lookup returns CDR1 GTSNPN and CDR2 SVGIG (reference sequence). The CDR3 is 11 residues long. CDR3 nucleotide sequence: TGTGCCTGGAGTGCTGGGGGAGGCTACACCTTC. Amino acid sequence: CAWSAGGGYTF.

A word on this clone: The identical CDR3 is also encoded by other nucleotide sequences in the sample. The chain links TRBV7-2 to TRBJ2-6, with D possibly TRBD2 on 5 matching bases. The V end was cut by 1 base, the J end by 1 base, with 5 bases between. Germline values: CDR1 SGHTA, CDR2 FQGNSA. The CDR3 is made up of 15 amino acids. The CDR3 loop is CASSLGGSGANVLTF. The CDR3 DNA follows: TGTGCCAGCAGCTTAGGCGGGTCTGGGGCCAACGTCCTGACTTTC.

This chain joins TRBV9 and TRBJ1-1; D perhaps matches TRBD1 (5 bases). Deletions cut 3 bases from V and 4 bases from J, with 13 bases between. The CDR3 has 14 amino acids. Per the germline V gene, CDR1 is SGDLS and CDR2 is YYNGEE. The CDR3 bases are TGTGCCAGCAGCGCCAATGGGGCCCGCACTGAAGCTTTCTTT. This translates into CASSANGARTEAFF.

The chain uses TRBV5-6 and TRBJ1-2; 10 bases line up with TRBD1. Germline lookup yields CDR1 SGHDT and CDR2 YYEEEE. The CDR3 is made up of 16 amino acids. The J segment lost 4 bases and the V segment lost 2 bases, leaving 8 bases of the junction unmatched. CDR3 sequence (DNA): TGTGCCAGCAGCTTCGGGACAGGGGACTGGGGCTATGGCTACACCTTC. Amino acids: CASSFGTGDWGYGYTF.

With regard to this clone: Other DNA sequences in the sample encode the same CDR3. The chain couples TRBV10-3 to TRBJ1-2; 10 bases map to TRBD1. The trim removed 6 bases at V and 6 bases at J, leaving 1 base unmatched. The CDR3 runs to 12 residues. Per germline, CDR1 ENHRY and CDR2 SYGVKD. The DNA for the CDR3 is TGTGCCATCAGCGGGACAGGGGATGGCTACACCTTC. This translates into CAISGTGDGYTF.

This clone was seen just once. The V call is TRBV7-8, the J call TRBJ2-1; 11 bases agree with TRBD2. The V gene end was trimmed by 10 bases and the J gene end by 0 bases; junction bases not matched to a gene: 8. CDR1 is SGHVS and CDR2 is FQNEAQ in the germline V gene. The CDR3 contains 16 residues. CDR3 in DNA: TGTGCCACCTCGACGACTAGCGGGACCTCCTACAATGAGCAGTTCTTC. Translating gives CATSTTSGTSYNEQFF.

V is TRBV18 and J is TRBJ1-3; possible D gene TRBD1, 5 bases. V was trimmed by 5 bases and J by 2 bases, leaving 10 bases between them. The V gene's germline CDR1 is KGHSH and CDR2 LQKENI. The CDR3 is 14 residues long. CDR3 nucleotides: TGTGCCAGCTCAACCAAAGGGGCTGGAAACACCATATATTTT. Translating gives CASSTKGAGNTIYF.

The chain couples TRBV7-6 to TRBJ2-7; TRBD1 matches 10 bases. The CDR3 is 15 amino acids. Trimming cost V 5 bases and J 2 bases; bases outside gene matches: 6. In germline, CDR1 is SGHVS, CDR2 FNYEAQ. The CDR3 loop is CASSPSGQGAYEQYF. CDR3 nucleotides: TGTGCCAGCAGCCCCTCCGGACAGGGGGCCTACGAGCAGTACTTC.

This chain joins TRBV5-1 and TRBJ2-2; D may be TRBD2 (6 bases). CDR1 and CDR2 from the germline V gene are SGHRS and YFSETQ. Trimming pared 4 bases from V and 0 bases from J, leaving 10 bases between. The CDR3 is made up of 15 amino acids. In DNA form, the CDR3 reads TGCGCCAGCAGCGGGACTGTAACGAACACCGGGGAGCTGTTTTTT. Its protein product is CASSGTVTNTGELFF.

This chain uses TRBV4-1 with TRBJ1-6; possibly TRBD1 for D (6 bases). Between the trimmed V and J ends, which lost 0 bases and 5 bases, there was a span of 11 bases. CDR3 length equals 16 residues. The germline V gene encodes CDR1 MGHRA and CDR2 YSYEKL. CDR3 DNA: TGCGCCAGCAGCCAAGACCAGGGGAGGGATAATTCACCCCTCCACTTT. Protein product: CASSQDQGRDNSPLHF.

The chain joins TRBV29-1 to TRBJ2-7; D call uncertain. The V and J ends lost 4 bases and 2 bases respectively, with 9 bases between them. CDR3 length: 12 amino acids. Germline CDR1 is SQVTM and CDR2 is ANQGSEA. The CDR3 sequence: CSVATGAYEQYF. The CDR3 DNA is TGCAGCGTTGCGACGGGTGCCTACGAGCAGTACTTC.

CDR3 sequence (DNA): TGTGCCAGCAGACCGGGACACCTAGAGGAGCAGTTCTTC. This codes for CASRPGHLEEQFF. The chain is built from TRBV28 and TRBJ2-1, with a weak D call TRBD1 (6 bases). The germline CDR1 and CDR2 sequences are MDHEN and SYDVKM. CDR3 size: 13 residues. V was clipped by 6 bases and J by 10 bases, with 16 bases between them.

The chain couples TRBV24-1 to TRBJ1-1; D perhaps matches TRBD1 (5 bases). CDR1 and CDR2 from the germline V gene are KGHDR and SFDVKD. V was clipped by 3 bases and J by 5 bases, with 18 bases between them. The CDR3 spans 16 residues. The CDR3 sequence: CATSDGDSGWNTEAFF. The CDR3 region has the DNA TGTGCCACCAGTGATGGGGACTCGGGTTGGAATACTGAAGCTTTCTTT.

This clone has just one count. The chain couples TRBV6-2 or TRBV6-3 to TRBJ1-4; D is unresolved. Trimming removed 7 bases from V and 10 bases from J, with 22 bases in between. The CDR3 totals 15 residues. The germline CDR1 and CDR2 sequences are MNHEY and SVGEGT. CDR3 nucleotide sequence: TGTGCCAGCACCCCGGTCGGCCAATCAAAGGGAAAACTGTTTTTT. Protein sequence: CASTPVGQSKGKLFF.

The chain recombines TRBV30 with TRBJ1-1; 7 nucleotides match TRBD1. The CDR3 length is 15 residues. Trimming took 8 bases from V and 2 from J; bases not matched to a gene: 14. Germline lookup yields CDR1 GTSNPN and CDR2 SVGIG (reference sequence). CDR3 protein: CAGDDRVHGNTEAFF. In DNA form, the CDR3 reads TGTGCCGGGGATGACAGGGTGCACGGAAACACTGAAGCTTTCTTT.

This clone was seen only once. This chain joins TRBV4-1 and TRBJ1-1, with D possibly being TRBD1 (5 bases). The CDR3 has 15 amino acids. Trimming cost V 3 bases and J 1 base, with 12 bases left between them. Looked up from germline, CDR1 is MGHRA and CDR2 is YSYEKL. The CDR3 nucleotides are TGCGCCAGCAGCCAGAAGCCGGGACCGAACACTGAAGCTTTCTTT. Translation gives CASSQKPGPNTEAFF.

In its sample, this clone was seen once. The chain carries TRBV6-5 and TRBJ1-1, with TRBD1 matching 8 bases. The CDR3 has 16 amino acids. CDR1 and CDR2 (germline): MNHEY, SVGAGI. V lost 0 bases, J lost 1 base, and 4 bases stayed unmatched. DNA for the CDR3: TGTGCCAGCAGTTACTCGACAGGGGATTCGAACACTGAAGCTTTCTTT. Its protein product is CASSYSTGDSNTEAFF.

This clone was counted between two and nine times. The chain employs TRBV11-3 and TRBJ2-7, with a possible D match to TRBD1 (6 bases). From germline, CDR1 is SGHNT and CDR2 YENEEA. Trimming took off 5 bases at V and 1 base at J, with 9 bases between the two ends. The CDR3 runs to 13 residues. The CDR3 is CASSPTGSYEQYF. The CDR3 DNA sequence: TGTGCCAGCAGCCCTACAGGGTCCTACGAGCAGTACTTC.